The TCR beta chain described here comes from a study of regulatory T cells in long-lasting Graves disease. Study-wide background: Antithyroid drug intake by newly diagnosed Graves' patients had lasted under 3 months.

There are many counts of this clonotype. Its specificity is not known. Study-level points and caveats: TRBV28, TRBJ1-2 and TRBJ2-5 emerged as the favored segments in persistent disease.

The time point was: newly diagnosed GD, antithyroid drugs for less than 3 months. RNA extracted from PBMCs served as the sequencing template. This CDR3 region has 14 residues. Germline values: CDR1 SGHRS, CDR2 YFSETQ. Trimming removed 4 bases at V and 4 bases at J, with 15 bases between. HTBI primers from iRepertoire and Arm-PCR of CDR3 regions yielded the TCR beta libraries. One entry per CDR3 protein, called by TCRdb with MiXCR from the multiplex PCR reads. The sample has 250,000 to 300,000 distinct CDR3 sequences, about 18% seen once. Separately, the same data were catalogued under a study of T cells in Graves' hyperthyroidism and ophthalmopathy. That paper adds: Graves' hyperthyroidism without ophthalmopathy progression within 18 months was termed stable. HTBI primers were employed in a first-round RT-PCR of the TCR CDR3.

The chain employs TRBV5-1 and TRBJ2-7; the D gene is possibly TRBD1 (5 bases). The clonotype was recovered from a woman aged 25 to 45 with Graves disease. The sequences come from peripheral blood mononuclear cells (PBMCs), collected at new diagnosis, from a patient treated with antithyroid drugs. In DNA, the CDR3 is TGCGCCAGCAGCCTAGAGACCAGGGCTTACGAGCAGTACTTC. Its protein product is CASSLETRAYEQYF. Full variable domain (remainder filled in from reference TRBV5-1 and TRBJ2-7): KAGVTQTPRYLIKTRGQQVTLSCSPISGHRSVSWYQQTPGQGLQFLFEYFSETQRNKGNFPGRFSGRQFSNSRSEMNVSTLELGDSALYLCASSLETRAYEQYFGPGTRLTVT.